This TCR beta chain emerged from a study of CD8+CD57+ T cells in acquired aplastic anemia. This clonotype was seen many times. The CDR3 runs to 17 residues. CDR1 and CDR2 from the germline V gene are MGHRA and YSYEKL. The ends lost 1 base at V and 5 bases at J; junction bases unmatched: 11. TCR beta VDJ and CDR3 profiles were obtained from a genomic DNA template. One entry per CDR3 protein results from TCRdb running MiXCR on the reads. The profile covers approximately 98,000 distinct CDR3 sequences, with approximately 73% appearing a single time and roughly two thirds taken by the ten largest. Patients who underwent sequencing had shown CD8+CD57+ cell expansion by flow cytometry.

V usage is TRBV4-1 and J usage is TRBJ1-1; 9 bases fit TRBD1. The sequenced sample was sorted CD4+, CD8+, or CD8+CD57+ T cells (not recorded which) from PBMCs. The TCR originated in a human donor with aplastic anemia. CDR3 nucleotide sequence: TGCGCCAGCAGCCAAGGGGTCTTAGGGACAGGGCGTACTGAAGCTTTCTTT. Residues: CASSQGVLGTGRTEAFF.